This T cell receptor (beta chain) came from a study of T cell repertoires in cytomegalovirus infection. Notes on the study in general: HLA-C-restricted, CMV-specific TCR beta clonotypes were dominant ex vivo.

This clonotype was found a few times. The antigen is undetermined. TCRdb used MiXCR to reprocess the reads, holding one entry per CDR3 protein. This sample carries around 440,000 distinct CDR3 sequences, 11% of them seen once, and the ten largest clones take about a tenth. The sequencing sample was made of PBMCs. This sequence was found in a human donor in good health (CMV status not recorded). Some clones in this sample may be carry-over from other donors' samples.

CDR3: CASSTLGTASSYNEQFF. The CDR3, as DNA: TGTGCCAGCAGCACCCTAGGGACAGCAAGCTCCTACAATGAGCAGTTCTTC. The V and J genes are TRBV7-3 and TRBJ2-1; 7 bases are a match to TRBD1. This CDR3 is 17 amino acids long. Per the germline V gene, CDR1 is SGHTA and CDR2 is FQGTGA. V was clipped by 5 bases and J by 0 bases; unmatched bases: 10.